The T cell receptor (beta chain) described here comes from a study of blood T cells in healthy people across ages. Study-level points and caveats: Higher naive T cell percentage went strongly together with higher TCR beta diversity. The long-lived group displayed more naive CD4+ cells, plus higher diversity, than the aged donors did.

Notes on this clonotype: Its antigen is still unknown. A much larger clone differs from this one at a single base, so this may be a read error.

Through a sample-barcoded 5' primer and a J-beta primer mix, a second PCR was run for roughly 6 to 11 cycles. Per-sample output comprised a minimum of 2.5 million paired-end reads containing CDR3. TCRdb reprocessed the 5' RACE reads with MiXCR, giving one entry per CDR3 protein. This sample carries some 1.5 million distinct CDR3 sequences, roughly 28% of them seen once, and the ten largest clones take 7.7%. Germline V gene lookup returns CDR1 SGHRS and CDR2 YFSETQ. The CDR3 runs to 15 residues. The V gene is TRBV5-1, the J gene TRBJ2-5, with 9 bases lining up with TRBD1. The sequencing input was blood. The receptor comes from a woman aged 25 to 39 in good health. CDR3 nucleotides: TGCGCCAGCAGCCCGCGGGGACAGGGAGGAGAGACCCAGTGCTTC. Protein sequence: CASSPRGQGGETQCF.